Detailed here is one TCR beta chain. The antigen is undetermined. The data derive from a study of blood T cells in healthy people across ages. Broader study findings: The study could not conclusively compare naive and antigen-experienced cells, given its unsorted PBMCs. Per million T cells, TCR beta diversity dropped roughly linearly as age increased. Observed TCR beta diversity showed a strong correlation with the percentage of naive T cells as measured by flow cytometry.

The use of a sample-barcoded 5' primer and a J-beta primer mix characterized a second PCR of roughly 6 to 11 cycles. TCRdb itself ran the 5' RACE reads through MiXCR, one entry per CDR3 protein. The table shows roughly 800,000 distinct CDR3 sequences, with about three fifths occurring only once. Germline CDR1 and CDR2: LGHDT and YNNKEL (reference sequence). Trimming pared 1 base from V and 6 bases from J, leaving 16 bases between. The CDR3 sequence is 15 residues long. The clonotype comes from a young man in good health. Sequencing input: blood. The V gene is TRBV3-1, the J gene TRBJ2-7; perhaps TRBD2 as D (6 bases). CDR3 sequence: CASSQGTGALLEQYF. CDR3 nucleotide sequence: TGTGCCAGCAGCCAAGGAACGGGAGCCCTTCTCGAGCAGTACTTC.